This T cell receptor beta chain derives from a study of blood T cell repertoires in COVID-19. At the level of the study: The origin of the acute and convalescent COVID-19 samples was the United States, Italy and Spain.

TCRdb's table, derived via immunoSEQ multiplex PCR, lists solely in-frame clones and lacks some. The profile shows 140,000 to 150,000 clones, roughly 87% of them singletons. The CDR3 length is 12 residues. The germline V gene has CDR1 LNHDA and CDR2 SQIVND (reference sequence). The ends were cut back, 7 bases at V and 5 bases at J, with 9 bases in the middle. Exposed participants encountered a COVID-19 case during the 2 weeks preceding study entry. The sequencing input was PBMCs or T cells enriched from blood (not recorded which). The TCR comes from a woman between 40 and 55 years old who had been exposed to COVID-19. The V call is TRBV19, the J call TRBJ1-5, with D possibly matching TRBD1 (6 bases). The CDR3 DNA sequence: TGTGCCAGTAACTACAGGGATCAGCCCCAGCATTTT. Residues: CASNYRDQPQHF.